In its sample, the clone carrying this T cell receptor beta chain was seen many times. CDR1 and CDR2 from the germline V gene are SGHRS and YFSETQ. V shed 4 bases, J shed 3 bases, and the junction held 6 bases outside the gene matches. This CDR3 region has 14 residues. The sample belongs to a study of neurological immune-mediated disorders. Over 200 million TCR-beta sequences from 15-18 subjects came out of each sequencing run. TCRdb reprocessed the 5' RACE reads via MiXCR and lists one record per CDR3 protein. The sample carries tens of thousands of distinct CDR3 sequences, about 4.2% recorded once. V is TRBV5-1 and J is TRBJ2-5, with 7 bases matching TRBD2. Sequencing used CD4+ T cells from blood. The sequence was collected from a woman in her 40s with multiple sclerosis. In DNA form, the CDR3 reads TGCGCCAGCAGCCTCTACACTAGCGAAGAGACCCAGTACTTC. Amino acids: CASSLYTSEETQYF.